This T cell receptor beta chain was sequenced during a study of Graves' ophthalmopathy and Graves' hyperthyroidism. Study as a whole: Samples of peripheral blood were obtained at initial diagnosis, prior to treatment of any kind.

Trimming removed 5 bases at V and 5 bases at J, with 24 bases between. The CDR3 length is 17 residues. The germline V gene has CDR1 SGHTA and CDR2 FQGNSA. Additional autoimmune diseases, uncontrolled infections, pregnancy or lactation disqualified patients. Clinical symptoms, serum thyroxine, TRAb, thyroid ultrasound and orbital computed tomography were relied on for diagnosis. Using RNA transcripts, the TCR beta CDR3 regions were amplified. Scientists carried out first-round RT-PCR using HTBI primers and then a second-round multiplex PCR. TCRdb reanalysed the multiplex PCR reads using MiXCR and keeps one entry per CDR3 protein. The sample includes 650,000 to 900,000 distinct CDR3 sequences, around 40% of them seen just once.

The TCR originated in an adult man with Graves' ophthalmopathy. V is TRBV7-2 and J is TRBJ1-1, with D possibly matching TRBD1 (5 bases). Sequenced sample: peripheral blood. The CDR3 DNA follows: TGTGCCAGCAGCCCTATCATGACAGCCATCCTGAGGACTGAAGCTTTCTTT. Encoded protein: CASSPIMTAILRTEAFF.